Each of the 3 T cell receptor beta chains below was sequenced from the same sample in a study of OX40 agonist ivuxolimab in advanced cancers. TCRdb keeps only in-frame clones here, not all; method: immunoSEQ multiplex PCR. Among about 60,000 clones listed, 88% were seen once. The material sequenced was CD4+ or CD8+ T cells sorted from blood, taken in a trial of the OX40 agonist ivuxolimab. The receptors derive from an adult with an advanced solid tumor such as melanoma, head and neck, liver or kidney cancer.

This clone was seen once. The chain uses TRBV5-1 and TRBJ2-7, with D possibly TRBD1 on 6 matching bases. The CDR3 consists of 16 residues. Trimming removed 8 bases from V and 4 bases from J, with 25 bases in between. CDR1 is SGHRS and CDR2 is YFSETQ in the germline V gene. The CDR3 nucleotides are TGCGCCAGTCAGATACAACCGTCCGGGACACAATACGAGCAGTACTTC. Amino acids: CASQIQPSGTQYEQYF.

The J gene is TRBJ1-1, the V gene TRBV30, with D perhaps matching TRBD1 (5 bases). From germline, CDR1 is GTSNPN and CDR2 SVGIG (reference sequence). Trimming left V 4 bases short and J 9 bases short, with 15 bases between. There are 12 residues in the CDR3. The CDR3 sequence is CAWTPGGGKAFF. CDR3 nucleotide sequence: TGTGCCTGGACCCCGGGGGGGGGTAAAGCTTTCTTT.

The chain couples TRBV6-1 to TRBJ1-6; no clear D. The CDR3 runs 14 residues. The germline gives CDR1 MNHNS, CDR2 SASEGT. V was pared by 6 bases and J by 6 bases, with 12 bases between. CDR3 region: CASSLGIFNSPLHF. CDR3 sequence (DNA): TGTGCCAGCAGCCTCGGGATTTTTAATTCACCCCTCCACTTT.